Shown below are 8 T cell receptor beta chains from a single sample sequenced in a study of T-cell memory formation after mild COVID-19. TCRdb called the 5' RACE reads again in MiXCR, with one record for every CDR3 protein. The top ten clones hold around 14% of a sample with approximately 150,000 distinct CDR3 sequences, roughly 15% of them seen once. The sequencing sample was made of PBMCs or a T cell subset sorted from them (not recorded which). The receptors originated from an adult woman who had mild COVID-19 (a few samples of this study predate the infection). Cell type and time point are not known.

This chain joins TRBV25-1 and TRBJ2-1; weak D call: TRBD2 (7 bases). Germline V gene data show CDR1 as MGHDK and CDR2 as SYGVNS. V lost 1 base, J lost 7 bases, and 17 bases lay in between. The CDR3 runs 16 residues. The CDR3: CASSELWGGRGNEQFF. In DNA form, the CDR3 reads TGTGCCAGCAGTGAATTGTGGGGGGGGCGTGGGAATGAGCAGTTCTTC.

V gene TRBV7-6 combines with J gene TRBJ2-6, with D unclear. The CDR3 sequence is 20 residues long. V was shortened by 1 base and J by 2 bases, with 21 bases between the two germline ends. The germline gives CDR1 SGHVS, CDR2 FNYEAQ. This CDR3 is CASSLGTSPVLLAGANVLTF. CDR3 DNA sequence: TGTGCCAGCAGCTTAGGAACATCTCCGGTCCTCTTGGCTGGGGCCAACGTCCTGACTTTC. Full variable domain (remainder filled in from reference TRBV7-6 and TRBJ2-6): GAGVSQSPRYKVTKRGQDVALRCDPISGHVSLYWYRQALGQGPEFLTYFNYEAQQDKSGLPNDRFSAERPEGSISTLTIQRTEQRDSAMYRCASSLGTSPVLLAGANVLTFGAGSRLTVL.

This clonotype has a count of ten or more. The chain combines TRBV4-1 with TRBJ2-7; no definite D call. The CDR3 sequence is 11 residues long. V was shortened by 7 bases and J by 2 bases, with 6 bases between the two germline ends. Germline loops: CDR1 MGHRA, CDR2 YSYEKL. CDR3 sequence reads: CASTQPYEQYF. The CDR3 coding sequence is TGCGCCAGCACACAGCCCTACGAGCAGTACTTC.

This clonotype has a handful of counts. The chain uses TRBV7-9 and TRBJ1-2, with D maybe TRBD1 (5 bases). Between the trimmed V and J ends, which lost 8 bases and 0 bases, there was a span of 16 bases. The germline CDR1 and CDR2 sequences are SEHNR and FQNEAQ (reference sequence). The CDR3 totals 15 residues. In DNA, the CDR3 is TGTGCCAGCTCCGATCCGGGGGAAACTAACTATGGCTACACCTTC. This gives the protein CASSDPGETNYGYTF.

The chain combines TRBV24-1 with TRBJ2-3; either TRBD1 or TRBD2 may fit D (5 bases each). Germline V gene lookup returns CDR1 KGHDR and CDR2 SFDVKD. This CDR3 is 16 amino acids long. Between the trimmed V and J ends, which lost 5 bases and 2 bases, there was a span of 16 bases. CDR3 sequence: CATSAPGRRATDTQYF. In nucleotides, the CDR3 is TGTGCCACCAGTGCGCCGGGACGGAGAGCCACAGATACGCAGTATTTT.

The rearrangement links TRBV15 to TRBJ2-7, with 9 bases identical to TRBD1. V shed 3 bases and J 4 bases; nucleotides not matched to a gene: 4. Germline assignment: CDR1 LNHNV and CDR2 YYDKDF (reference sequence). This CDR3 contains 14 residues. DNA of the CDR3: TGTGCCACCAGCAGTGCCGACAGGGGGTACGAGCAGTACTTC. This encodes CATSSADRGYEQYF.

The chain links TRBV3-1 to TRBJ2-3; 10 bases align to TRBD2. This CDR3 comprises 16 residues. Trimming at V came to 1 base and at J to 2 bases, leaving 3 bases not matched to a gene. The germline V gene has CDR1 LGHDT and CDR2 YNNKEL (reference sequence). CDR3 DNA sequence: TGTGCCAGCAGCCAAGGACTAGCGGGTTTCACAGATACGCAGTATTTT. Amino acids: CASSQGLAGFTDTQYF.

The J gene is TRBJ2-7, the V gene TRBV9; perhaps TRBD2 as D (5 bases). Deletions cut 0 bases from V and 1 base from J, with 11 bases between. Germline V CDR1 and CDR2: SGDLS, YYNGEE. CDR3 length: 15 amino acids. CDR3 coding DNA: TGTGCCAGCAGCGTAGATGAGGGATTATCCTACGAGCAGTACTTC. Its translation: CASSVDEGLSYEQYF. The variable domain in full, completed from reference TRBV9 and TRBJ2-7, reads DSGVTQTPKHLITATGQRVTLRCSPRSGDLSVYWYQQSLDQGLQFLIQYYNGEERAKGNILERFSAQQFPDLHSELNLSSLELGDSALYFCASSVDEGLSYEQYFGPGTRLTVT.